This T cell receptor beta chain comes out of a study of molecular identifiers for immune sequencing clone quantification. Broader study findings: Barcode collisions between identical TCR molecules could shrink estimates of highly expanded clone sizes.

Previously described methods and listed TCR primers produced bulk TCR libraries. TCRdb reprocessed the PCR reads via MiXCR and lists one record per CDR3 protein. The sample includes 45,000 to 60,000 distinct CDR3 sequences, just over 35% of them seen just once. The V gene end was trimmed by 4 bases and the J gene end by 2 bases; junction bases not matched to a gene: 2. There are 15 residues in the CDR3. The germline CDR1 and CDR2 sequences are MGHRA and YSYEKL. Naive CD8 T cells were sorted, and the gate applied was CD8+CD4-CCR7+CD45RA+. About this clonotype: Its antigen is unidentified. This sequence may be a read error, since a much larger clone differs from it by one base. This CDR3 fails to terminate in the conserved phenylalanine or tryptophan, so it likely reflects a read error.

J is TRBJ2-7 and V is TRBV4-1; 13 nucleotides align to TRBD2. The sequenced material came from naive CD8+ T cells from blood, with Jurkat cell RNA spiked in. Subset defined: FACS-sorted CD8+CD4-CCR7+CD45RA+ naive T cells. This clonotype originated in a human donor in good health. Some libraries in this study had Jurkat cell RNA spiked in. The CDR3, as DNA: TGCGCCAGCAGCCCTGGGACTAGCGGGACCTACGAGCAGTACATC. Residues: CASSPGTSGTYEQYI.